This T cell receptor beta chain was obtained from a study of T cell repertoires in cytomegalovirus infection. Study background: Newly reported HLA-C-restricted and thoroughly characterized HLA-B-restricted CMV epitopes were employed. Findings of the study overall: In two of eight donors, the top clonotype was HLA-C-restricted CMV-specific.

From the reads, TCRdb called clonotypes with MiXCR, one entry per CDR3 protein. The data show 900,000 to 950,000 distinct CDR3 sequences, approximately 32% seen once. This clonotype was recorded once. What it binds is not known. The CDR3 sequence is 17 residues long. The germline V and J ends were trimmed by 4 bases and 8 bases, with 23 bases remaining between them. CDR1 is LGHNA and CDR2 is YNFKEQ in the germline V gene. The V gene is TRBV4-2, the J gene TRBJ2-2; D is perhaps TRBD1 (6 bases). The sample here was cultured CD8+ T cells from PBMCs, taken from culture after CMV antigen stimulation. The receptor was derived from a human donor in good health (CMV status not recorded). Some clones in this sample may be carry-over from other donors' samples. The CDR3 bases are TGTGCCAGCAGCCCCACCTCCACTTCAGGGGTATGGGGGGAGCTGTTTTTT. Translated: CASSPTSTSGVWGELFF.